These 3 T cell receptor beta chains originate from one sample sequenced in a study of T cells in Graves' hyperthyroidism and ophthalmopathy. RNA transcripts gave rise to amplified TCR beta CDR3 regions. In the first-round RT-PCR of the TCR CDR3, the HTBI primer set was used. TCRdb used MiXCR to reprocess the multiplex PCR reads, holding one entry per CDR3 protein. The profile shows 550,000 to 650,000 distinct CDR3 sequences, 14% of them singletons. The sample consisted of blood. All receptors derive from a woman in her thirties or forties with Graves' hyperthyroidism.

This clonotype showed up many times. The gene calls are TRBV15 and TRBJ2-4; 7 nucleotides line up with TRBD2. The germline CDR1 and CDR2 sequences are LNHNV and YYDKDF (reference sequence). The CDR3 spans 15 residues. The V gene end was trimmed by 2 bases and the J gene end by 7 bases; junction bases not matched to a gene: 8. CDR3 in amino acids: CATSRYGLDLNIQYF. The CDR3 nucleotides are TGTGCCACCAGCAGATACGGACTAGATCTTAACATTCAGTACTTC.

This clonotype showed up just a few times. The V and J genes are TRBV28 and TRBJ2-7; no definite D call. The CDR3 loop spans 15 amino acids. The V and J ends lost 6 bases and 3 bases respectively, with 18 bases between them. The germline gives CDR1 MDHEN, CDR2 SYDVKM. The CDR3 protein is CASSPSGQYHYEQYF. The CDR3 coding sequence is TGTGCCAGCAGCCCCTCTGGGCAGTACCACTACGAGCAGTACTTC.

This rearrangement joins TRBV5-1 to TRBJ2-3; TRBD2 matches 12 bases. Germline V gene data show CDR1 as SGHRS and CDR2 as YFSETQ. The CDR3 consists of 15 residues. V lost 6 bases, J lost 2 bases, and 4 bases stayed unmatched. The CDR3: CASKGLAGSTDTQYF. In DNA, the CDR3 is TGCGCCAGCAAAGGACTAGCGGGATCCACAGATACGCAGTATTTT.